The 20 T cell receptor beta chains listed next were all sequenced from one sample in a study of cytomegalovirus exposure and HLA in healthy donors (dated by TCRdb to 2016 to 2017). Library method: the immunoSEQ multiplex PCR assay. A mixture of 60 forward primers for TCR Vbeta segments and 13 reverse primers for TCR Jbeta segments was used in the multiplex PCR. The clones in this table, taken by TCRdb from immuneACCESS, are in-frame only. Not every clone is retained; where verified, under half of the shortfall comes from an unresolved V gene, and the cause of the rest is unknown. The sample includes about 97,000 clones, with around 10% observed a single time. In total, the top ten clones hold just over 5% of the sample. The material sequenced was PBMCs. The receptors shown here come from a man aged 45-65 years in good health and CMV-seropositive.

The genes are TRBV27 and TRBJ1-1; D ambiguous. This CDR3 region has 18 residues. Germline values: CDR1 MNHEY, CDR2 SMNVEV (reference sequence). Deletions cut 2 bases from V and 1 base from J, with 20 bases between. The CDR3 loop is CASSLRPLYGLRNTEAFF. Here the CDR3 DNA reads TGTGCCAGCAGTTTACGACCCCTGTACGGGTTGAGGAACACTGAAGCTTTCTTT.

The chain couples TRBV5-3 to TRBJ1-2; TRBD1 agrees at 11 bases. TRBV5-3 is identified as an open reading frame with a role that is uncertain. This CDR3 is 19 amino acids long. After removal of 0 bases from V and 7 bases from J, the junction contained 17 bases not matched to a gene. CDR3 sequence reads: CARSLVGWTGGCERCGYTF. The CDR3 DNA is TGTGCCAGAAGCTTGGTAGGTTGGACAGGGGGCTGCGAGCGTTGTGGCTACACCTTC.

This clone was seen a handful of times. The CDR3 is CASSTPGLAGDRGTGELFF. The CDR3 DNA sequence: TGCGCCAGCAGTACTCCGGGACTAGCGGGAGACCGTGGCACCGGGGAGCTGTTTTTT. V gene TRBV5-1 combines with J gene TRBJ2-2; TRBD2 matches at 14 bases. J lost 4 bases, V lost 5 bases, and 13 bases had no gene match. This CDR3 region has 19 residues. Germline V gives CDR1 SGHRS, CDR2 YFSETQ.

This clone was seen more than once but under ten times. The chain employs TRBV28 and TRBJ2-7; 8 positions match TRBD1. CDR1 is MDHEN, CDR2 SYDVKM, per germline. The CDR3 is made up of 14 amino acids. J lost 0 bases, V lost 6 bases, and 4 bases had no gene match. The CDR3 region is CASRRTGSSYEQYF. CDR3 coding DNA: TGTGCCAGCAGACGGACAGGGAGCTCCTACGAGCAGTACTTC.

The chain joins TRBV7-9 to TRBJ2-1; D might be TRBD2 (5 bases). Germline V gene sequence: CDR1 SEHNR, CDR2 FQNEAQ (reference sequence). This CDR3 comprises 12 residues. The V end was cut by 5 bases, the J end by 7 bases, with 9 bases between. In DNA, the CDR3 is TGTGCCAGCAGCAGAGAGCGGAATGAGCAGTTCTTC. It specifies CASSRERNEQFF.

This clone was detected a few times. The chain joins TRBV7-2 to TRBJ1-1, with D possibly being TRBD1 (5 bases). The V end lost 4 bases, the J end lost 5 bases, and 14 bases lay between the germline ends. Germline V gene data show CDR1 as SGHTA and CDR2 as FQGNSA. The CDR3 covers 14 residues. DNA for the CDR3: TGTGCCAGCAGCTCCCGGGGGGGAAGGACTGAAGCTTTCTTT. Amino acid sequence: CASSSRGGRTEAFF.

In this sample, this clone turned up a few times. The chain joins TRBV5-4 to TRBJ2-1; no clear D. The V gene's germline CDR1 is SGHNT and CDR2 YYREEE (reference sequence). The V gene lost 0 bases and the J gene lost 5 bases, with 15 bases spanning the gap. The CDR3 is 16 amino acids. The CDR3 region is CASSLGATLRHNEQFF. The CDR3 coding sequence is TGTGCCAGCAGCTTGGGGGCTACCCTGCGCCACAATGAGCAGTTCTTC. Complete variable domain (other parts from reference TRBV5-4 and TRBJ2-1): ETGVTQSPTHLIKTRGQQVTLRCSSQSGHNTVSWYQQALGQGPQFIFQYYREEENGRGNFPPRFSGLQFPNYSSELNVNALELDDSALYLCASSLGATLRHNEQFFGPGTRLTVL.

This clone was counted between two and nine times. V is TRBV6-5 and J is TRBJ1-2; the D is unclear. Trimming stripped 5 bases from V and 8 bases from J, with 18 bases between. The CDR3 length is 14 residues. Germline-derived CDR1 and CDR2 are MNHEY and SVGAGI. As DNA, the CDR3 is TGTGCCAGCAGTCACCCCCAGGACTATCTGGGCTACACCTTC. This translates into CASSHPQDYLGYTF.

This clone was detected a few times. The rearrangement links TRBV28 to TRBJ2-7; possible D gene TRBD2, 5 bases. Trimming cost V 6 bases and J 0 bases, with 6 bases left between them. Germline assignment: CDR1 MDHEN and CDR2 SYDVKM. CDR3 length: 12 amino acids. The CDR3 coding sequence is TGTGCCAGCAGACGGGGCTCCTACGAGCAGTACTTC. Amino acid sequence: CASRRGSYEQYF.

This clone turned up a few times. The rearrangement links TRBV10-3 to TRBJ2-1; 8 bases line up with TRBD2. V dropped 5 bases and J dropped 8; count of bases not matched to a gene: 11. Germline loops: CDR1 ENHRY, CDR2 SYGVKD. The CDR3 loop spans 15 amino acids. This CDR3 reads CAISLLAGLEDEQFF. The CDR3 region has the DNA TGTGCCATCAGTCTTCTAGCGGGTCTCGAGGATGAGCAGTTCTTC.

This clone was counted only a few times. The rearrangement links TRBV7-2 to TRBJ1-1; D gene uncertain. Looked up from germline, CDR1 is SGHTA and CDR2 is FQGNSA. This CDR3 has 13 amino acids. Trimming removed 4 bases at V and 1 base at J, with 7 bases between. The CDR3 is CASSSHANTEAFF. CDR3 sequence (DNA): TGTGCCAGCAGCTCACACGCGAACACTGAAGCTTTCTTT.

This clone was seen only a few times. The rearrangement joins TRBV4-3 to TRBJ2-2; TRBD1 matches 9 bases. After removal of 3 bases from V and 7 bases from J, the junction contained 3 bases not matched to a gene. CDR1 is LGHNA and CDR2 is YSLEER in the germline V gene. The CDR3 sequence is 14 residues long. CDR3 sequence: CASSQDRGNGELFF. The CDR3, as DNA: TGCGCCAGCAGCCAGGACAGGGGTAACGGGGAGCTGTTTTTT.

This clone was counted a few times. The chain is built from TRBV15 and TRBJ2-1, with TRBD2 matching 13 bases. CDR3 length equals 15 residues. Trimming took 0 bases from V and 7 from J; bases not matched to a gene: 0. CDR1 is LNHNV and CDR2 is YYDKDF in the germline V gene (reference sequence). The chain's CDR3 is CATSREGLAGNEQFF. As DNA, the CDR3 is TGTGCCACCAGCAGAGAGGGACTAGCGGGAAATGAGCAGTTCTTC.

The chain joins TRBV5-1 to TRBJ2-3; unclear D gene. This CDR3 spans 13 amino acids. Germline values: CDR1 SGHRS, CDR2 YFSETQ. With 7 bases removed from V and 1 base from J, the gap between germline ends came to 10 bases. CDR3 sequence: CASGAPRTDTQYF. Here the CDR3 DNA reads TGCGCCAGCGGAGCACCACGCACAGATACGCAGTATTTT.

The V call is TRBV9, the J call TRBJ2-5, with D possibly TRBD2 on 6 matching bases. V was pared by 3 bases and J by 5 bases, with 20 bases between. Germline CDR1 is SGDLS and CDR2 is YYNGEE. There are 16 residues in the CDR3. The CDR3 reads CASSATGTPIVETQYF. Here the CDR3 DNA reads TGTGCCAGCAGCGCAACCGGGACTCCCATAGTCGAGACCCAGTACTTC.

V usage is TRBV7-2 and J usage is TRBJ2-5; 9 bases line up with TRBD1. This CDR3 is built from 16 residues. V lost 5 bases and J lost 5; bases outside the gene matches: 12. From germline, CDR1 is SGHTA and CDR2 FQGNSA. CDR3 in amino acids: CASSTRTGGGGETQYF. In DNA, the CDR3 is TGTGCCAGCAGCACCCGAACAGGGGGCGGCGGTGAGACCCAGTACTTC.

This clone was counted between two and nine times. The chain uses TRBV19 and TRBJ2-3; possible D gene TRBD2, 6 bases. The CDR3 runs to 14 residues. The V gene lost 1 base and the J gene lost 6 bases, with 11 bases spanning the gap. Germline lookup yields CDR1 LNHDA and CDR2 SQIVND (reference sequence). The CDR3, as DNA: TGTGCCAGTAGTATAGCGGGAGTTACCGATACGCAGTATTTT. Its protein is CASSIAGVTDTQYF.

The chain joins TRBV15 to TRBJ2-5; weak D call: TRBD1 (6 bases). Germline CDR1 LNHNV, CDR2 YYDKDF (reference sequence). This CDR3 contains 17 residues. Trimming took 7 bases from V and 0 from J, leaving 21 bases between them. CDR3 in amino acids: CATKPVPLWTDQETQYF. Here the CDR3 DNA reads TGTGCCACCAAGCCCGTGCCCCTATGGACAGACCAAGAGACCCAGTACTTC.

CDR3 in amino acids: CASSQVRGFSYNEQFF. Here the CDR3 DNA reads TGTGCCAGCAGCCAAGTCAGGGGTTTCTCCTACAATGAGCAGTTCTTC. The chain uses TRBV14 and TRBJ2-1; D is perhaps TRBD1 (6 bases). Germline values: CDR1 SGHDN, CDR2 FVKESK. This CDR3 is 16 amino acids long. V gave up 1 base and J gave up 0 bases, with 10 bases separating them. The variable domain in full, with the rest retrieved from reference TRBV14 and TRBJ2-1, is EAGVTQFPSHSVIEKGQTVTLRCDPISGHDNLYWYRRVMGKEIKFLLHFVKESKQDESGMPNNRFLAERTGGTYSTLKVQPAELEDSGVYFCASSQVRGFSYNEQFFGPGTRLTVL.

The chain joins TRBV28 to TRBJ1-6; 9 positions match TRBD1. Per germline, CDR1 MDHEN and CDR2 SYDVKM. The CDR3 has 16 residues. Trimming at V came to 6 bases and at J to 5 bases, leaving 8 bases not matched to a gene. The CDR3 loop is CASSGTGGEDNSPLHF. CDR3 DNA sequence: TGTGCCAGCAGCGGCACAGGGGGCGAGGATAATTCACCCCTCCACTTT.